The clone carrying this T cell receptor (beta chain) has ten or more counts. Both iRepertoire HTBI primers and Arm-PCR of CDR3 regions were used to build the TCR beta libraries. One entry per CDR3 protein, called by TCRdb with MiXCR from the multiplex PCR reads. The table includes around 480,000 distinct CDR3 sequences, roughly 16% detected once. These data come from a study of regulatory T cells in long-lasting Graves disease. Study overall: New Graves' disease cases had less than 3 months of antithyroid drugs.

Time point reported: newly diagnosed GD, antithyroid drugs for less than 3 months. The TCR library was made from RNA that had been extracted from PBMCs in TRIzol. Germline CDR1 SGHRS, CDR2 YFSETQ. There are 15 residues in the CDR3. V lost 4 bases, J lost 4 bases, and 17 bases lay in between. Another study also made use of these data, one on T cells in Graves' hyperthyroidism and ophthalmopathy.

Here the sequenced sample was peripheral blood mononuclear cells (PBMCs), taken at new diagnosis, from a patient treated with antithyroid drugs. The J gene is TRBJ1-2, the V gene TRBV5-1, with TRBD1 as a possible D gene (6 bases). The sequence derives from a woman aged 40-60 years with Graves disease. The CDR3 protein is CASSPEPGQLYGYTF. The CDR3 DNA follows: TGCGCCAGCAGCCCTGAGCCTGGACAGCTCTATGGCTACACCTTC.